A single sample gave rise to the 25 T cell receptor beta chains below, sequenced in a study of glioma-infiltrating T cells after dendritic cell vaccination. Sample time point: after dendritic cell vaccination, including at tumor progression/relapse. The data were produced by immunoSEQ multiplex PCR, yet TCRdb's version contains in-frame clones alone and is incomplete. The sample yields roughly 80,000 clones, over 75% seen once. The sequencing here drew on blood, taken after dendritic cell vaccination. These TCRs come from a human donor with glioblastoma.

This chain links TRBV2 with TRBJ2-1; D uncertain. CDR3 size: 12 residues. Deletions cut 3 bases from V and 8 bases from J, with 8 bases between. The germline V gene has CDR1 SNHLY and CDR2 FYNNEI. The CDR3 loop reads CASSESLDEQFF. The CDR3 DNA is TGTGCCAGCAGTGAGAGTCTAGATGAGCAGTTCTTC.

The chain employs TRBV2 and TRBJ2-7; 8 bases match TRBD2. The length of the CDR3 is 14 residues. Trimming removed 5 bases from V and 6 bases from J; junction bases left unmatched: 9. Germline-derived CDR1 and CDR2 are SNHLY and FYNNEI. In DNA, the CDR3 is TGTGCCAGCAGTACCGGGACTAGGGGCCTCGAGCAGTACTTC. Amino acid sequence: CASSTGTRGLEQYF.

The chain recombines TRBV2 with TRBJ2-1; 10 nucleotides line up with TRBD2. Germline V lookup: CDR1 SNHLY, CDR2 FYNNEI. V lost 7 bases, J lost 10 bases, and 16 bases stayed unmatched. The CDR3 runs 16 residues. CDR3 nucleotide sequence: TGTGCCAGCAACAGGGTAGTAGGACTAGCGGTCCGGGAGCAGTTCTTC. Translating it yields CASNRVVGLAVREQFF.

This chain connects TRBV7-9 to TRBJ2-5; maybe TRBD2 (5 bases). V shed 1 base and J shed 5 bases, with 17 bases lying between them. Germline CDR1 and CDR2: SEHNR and FQNEAQ (reference sequence). CDR3 length equals 16 residues. The CDR3 loop reads CASSLDPGGSGETQYF. As DNA, the CDR3 is TGTGCCAGCAGCTTAGATCCCGGAGGTAGTGGTGAGACCCAGTACTTC.

In DNA, the CDR3 is TGTGCCAGCAGTTACTCGAGTTCGATCGGGGAGCTGTTTTTT. It translates to CASSYSSSIGELFF. The chain is built from TRBV6-5 and TRBJ2-2, with unresolved D. The CDR3 loop spans 14 amino acids. Germline V gives CDR1 MNHEY, CDR2 SVGAGI. V shed 0 bases and J shed 7 bases, with 9 bases lying between them.

The CDR3: CASSRGAGETQYF. The CDR3 bases are TGTGCCAGCAGCCGGGGCGCGGGGGAGACCCAGTACTTC. J is TRBJ2-5 and V is TRBV5-4; TRBD2 is a possible D gene (6 bases). V lost 4 bases to trimming and J lost 5 bases, with 12 bases between them. The CDR3 totals 13 residues. Per the germline V gene, CDR1 is SGHNT and CDR2 is YYREEE (reference sequence).

This clone has more than one count but fewer than ten. The chain carries TRBV6-5 and TRBJ2-1; 8 bases are a match to TRBD1. CDR3 length: 13 residues. V trimming: 6 bases; J trimming: 9 bases; junction bases outside the gene matches: 7. Germline V gives CDR1 MNHEY, CDR2 SVGAGI. CDR3 bases: TGTGCCAGCAGCCCCCCAGGGGGCAGTGAGCAGTTCTTC. This sequence encodes CASSPPGGSEQFF.

The chain employs TRBV18 and TRBJ1-6; D may be TRBD1 (6 bases). The CDR3 is made up of 15 amino acids. Trimming took 3 bases from V and 4 from J, leaving 10 bases between them. Germline values: CDR1 KGHSH, CDR2 LQKENI. Written as DNA, the CDR3 is TGTGCCAGCTCACCGCAGGGGCCTTATAATTCACCCCTCCACTTT. The encoded protein is CASSPQGPYNSPLHF.

In the case of this clone: One end of the junction varies from germline; a read error may be responsible. The chain couples TRBV4-2 to TRBJ2-1; TRBD1 is a possible D gene (5 bases). This CDR3 contains 11 residues. The germline CDR1 and CDR2 sequences are LGHNA and YNFKEQ. CDR3 loop: CASSQEGAPVF. The DNA for the CDR3 is TGTGCCAGCAGCCAAGAAGGGGCCCCGGTCTTC.

V usage is TRBV6-1 and J usage is TRBJ2-7; TRBD2 aligns across 8 bases. The CDR3 is 15 amino acids. Germline values: CDR1 MNHNS, CDR2 SASEGT. V was clipped by 9 bases and J by 1 base; unmatched bases: 11. CDR3 sequence reads: CARATSDQGSYEQYF. The CDR3 DNA sequence: TGTGCCAGGGCGACTAGCGACCAAGGGTCCTACGAGCAGTACTTC.

The rearrangement uses TRBV7-2 and TRBJ2-3; 10 nucleotides line up with TRBD2. In germline, CDR1 is SGHTA, CDR2 FQGNSA. There are 16 residues in the CDR3. V trimming: 8 bases; J trimming: 4 bases; junction bases outside the gene matches: 12. The CDR3 DNA sequence: TGTGCCAGCGGGGGGGGGAGCGGGAGGGCCGCAGATACGCAGTATTTT. Translating it yields CASGGGSGRAADTQYF.

The chain links TRBV14 to TRBJ2-5, with 7 positions matching TRBD2. Per germline, CDR1 SGHDN and CDR2 FVKESK. This CDR3 is 15 amino acids long. V dropped 1 base and J dropped 3; count of bases not matched to a gene: 5. CDR3 residues: CASSQGGRGKETQYF. In DNA form, the CDR3 reads TGTGCCAGCAGCCAAGGAGGGCGGGGGAAAGAGACCCAGTACTTC.

This clone appeared once. The genes are TRBV7-8 and TRBJ2-1; D not certain. CDR1 and CDR2 from the germline V gene are SGHVS and FQNEAQ. The CDR3 totals 14 residues. V was pared by 2 bases and J by 0 bases, with 5 bases between. The chain's CDR3 is CASSLTTSYNEQFF. The CDR3 DNA follows: TGTGCCAGCAGCTTAACTACCTCCTACAATGAGCAGTTCTTC.

The chain carries TRBV11-2 and TRBJ2-3; tentatively, D is TRBD2 (5 bases). The V gene's germline CDR1 is SGHAT and CDR2 FQNNGV. The CDR3 contains 14 residues. Trimming took 4 bases from V and 6 from J, leaving 14 bases between them. CDR3 in amino acids: CASSSPSGGDTQYF. The CDR3 DNA reads as TGTGCCAGCAGCTCCCCGTCAGGCGGGGATACGCAGTATTTT.

The rearrangement links TRBV5-6 to TRBJ2-7; no reliable D call. Germline V CDR1 and CDR2: SGHDT, YYEEEE. V lost 2 bases and J lost 3, with 15 bases in between. The CDR3 spans 15 residues. In DNA, the CDR3 is TGTGCCAGCAGCTTTGGCGTATCGTCGGGCTACGAGCAGTACTTC. Its protein is CASSFGVSSGYEQYF.

V and J are TRBV2 and TRBJ1-5; tentative D call: TRBD1 (5 bases). V gave up 3 bases and J gave up 0 bases, with 6 bases separating them. Germline loops: CDR1 SNHLY, CDR2 FYNNEI. CDR3 length: 14 residues. The CDR3 DNA is TGTGCCAGCAGTGACAGGGCTAGCAATCAGCCCCAGCATTTT. This sequence encodes CASSDRASNQPQHF.

V is TRBV19 and J is TRBJ1-2, with 8 bases aligning to TRBD1. The CDR3 length is 14 residues. Germline trimming cut 5 bases from V and 5 bases from J; bases unmatched to any gene: 7. CDR1 is LNHDA and CDR2 is SQIVND in the germline V gene (reference sequence). The CDR3 loop is CASSAGTGPYGYTF. CDR3 DNA sequence: TGTGCCAGTAGTGCCGGGACAGGACCTTATGGCTACACCTTC.

The rearrangement links TRBV5-4 to TRBJ1-2; TRBD1 matches 10 bases. Germline V gene lookup returns CDR1 SGHNT and CDR2 YYREEE (reference sequence). With V trimmed by 0 bases and J by 5 bases, 1 base remained unmatched. CDR3 length: 14 residues. CDR3 DNA sequence: TGTGCCAGCAGCTTGGTGGACAGGGGGTATGGCTACACCTTC. Amino acids: CASSLVDRGYGYTF. Based on the CDR3 plus reference TRBV5-4 and TRBJ1-2, the full variable domain is ETGVTQSPTHLIKTRGQQVTLRCSSQSGHNTVSWYQQALGQGPQFIFQYYREEENGRGNFPPRFSGLQFPNYSSELNVNALELDDSALYLCASSLVDRGYGYTFGSGTRLTVV.

The V call is TRBV11-2, the J call TRBJ2-1; 13 bases match TRBD2. Germline V gives CDR1 SGHAT, CDR2 FQNNGV. The CDR3 has 17 amino acids. Unmatched junction bases numbered 9, after V lost 2 bases and J lost 8 bases. The CDR3 sequence is CASSLRRTSGRGDEQFF. The CDR3 DNA follows: TGTGCCAGCAGCTTAAGGCGTACTAGCGGGAGGGGGGATGAGCAGTTCTTC. The full variable domain, in which reference TRBV11-2 and TRBJ2-1 provide the parts outside the CDR3, is EAGVAQSPRYKIIEKRQSVAFWCNPISGHATLYWYQQILGQGPKLLIQFQNNGVVDDSQLPKDRFSAERLKGVDSTLKIQPAKLEDSAVYLCASSLRRTSGRGDEQFFGPGTRLTVL.

The J gene is TRBJ1-2, the V gene TRBV7-2; TRBD1 is a possible D gene (6 bases). V was shortened by 0 bases and J by 6 bases, with 11 bases between the two germline ends. The germline V gene has CDR1 SGHTA and CDR2 FQGNSA. The CDR3 is 14 amino acids. CDR3 region: CASSLAGAGDGYTF. The CDR3 DNA reads as TGTGCCAGCAGCTTAGCGGGGGCAGGGGATGGCTACACCTTC. Using reference TRBV7-2 and TRBJ1-2 for the parts outside the CDR3, the full variable domain is GAGVSQSPSNKVTEKGKDVELRCDPISGHTALYWYRQSLGQGLEFLIYFQGNSAPDKSGLPSDRFSAERTGGSVSTLTIQRTQQEDSAVYLCASSLAGAGDGYTFGSGTRLTVV.

The V call is TRBV9, the J call TRBJ1-2, with 10 bases lining up with TRBD1. CDR3 length equals 14 residues. Germline loops: CDR1 SGDLS, CDR2 YYNGEE. V shed 3 bases and J 4 bases; nucleotides not matched to a gene: 3. CDR3 nucleotides: TGTGCCAGCAGCGCGGGACAGGGGTCCTATGGCTACACCTTC. It yields the protein CASSAGQGSYGYTF.

The V call is TRBV11-3, the J call TRBJ2-2; 7 bases are shared with TRBD2. The CDR3 has 16 amino acids. Germline V gene sequence: CDR1 SGHNT, CDR2 YENEEA. The J segment lost 1 base and the V segment lost 0 bases, leaving 2 bases of the junction unmatched. This CDR3 reads CASSLDQRENTGELFF. Here the CDR3 DNA reads TGTGCCAGCAGCTTAGATCAGCGGGAGAACACCGGGGAGCTGTTTTTT.

The CDR3 sequence is CAWSGSNEQFF. The CDR3 nucleotides are TGTGCCTGGAGCGGGAGCAATGAGCAGTTCTTC. The V and J genes are TRBV30 and TRBJ2-1; tentatively, D is TRBD2 (6 bases). Germline V gene sequence: CDR1 GTSNPN, CDR2 SVGIG (reference sequence). The V and J ends lost 3 bases and 6 bases respectively, with 6 bases between them. The CDR3 runs to 11 residues. The whole variable domain, remainder taken from reference TRBV30 and TRBJ2-1, is SQTIHQWPATLVQPVGSPLSLECTVEGTSNPNLYWYRQAAGRGLQLLFYSVGIGQISSEVPQNLSASRPQDRQFILSSKKLLLSDSGFYLCAWSGSNEQFFGPGTRLTVL.

The chain joins TRBV11-2 to TRBJ1-1, with no clear D. Between the trimmed V and J ends, which lost 2 bases and 0 bases, there was a span of 10 bases. The germline gives CDR1 SGHAT, CDR2 FQNNGV. The CDR3 is made up of 15 amino acids. CDR3 region: CASSLIFGMNTEAFF. Here the CDR3 DNA reads TGTGCCAGCAGCTTAATTTTCGGTATGAACACTGAAGCTTTCTTT. The full variable domain, in which reference TRBV11-2 and TRBJ1-1 provide the parts outside the CDR3, is EAGVAQSPRYKIIEKRQSVAFWCNPISGHATLYWYQQILGQGPKLLIQFQNNGVVDDSQLPKDRFSAERLKGVDSTLKIQPAKLEDSAVYLCASSLIFGMNTEAFFGQGTRLTVV.

CDR3 in DNA: TGTGCTAGTGGTTCCGGGGGGGACTATGGCTACACCTTC. This gives the protein CASGSGGDYGYTF. This chain joins TRBV12-5 and TRBJ1-2; D is possibly TRBD1 (5 bases). The CDR3 has 13 amino acids. Germline V CDR1 and CDR2: LGHNT, FRNRAP. Trimming pared 4 bases from V and 3 bases from J, leaving 9 bases between.